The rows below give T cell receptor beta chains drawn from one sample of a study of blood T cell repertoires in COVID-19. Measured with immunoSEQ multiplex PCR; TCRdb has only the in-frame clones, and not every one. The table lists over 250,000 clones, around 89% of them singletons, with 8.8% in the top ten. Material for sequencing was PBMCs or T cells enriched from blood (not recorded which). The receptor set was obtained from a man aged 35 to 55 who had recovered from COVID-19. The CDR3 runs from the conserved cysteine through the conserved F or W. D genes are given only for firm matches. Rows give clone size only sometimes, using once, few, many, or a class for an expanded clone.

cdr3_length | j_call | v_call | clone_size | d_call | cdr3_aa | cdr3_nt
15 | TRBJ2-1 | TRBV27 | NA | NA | CASSWGVASLDEQFF | TGTGCCAGCAGTTGGGGGGTCGCCTCTTTAGATGAGCAGTTCTTC
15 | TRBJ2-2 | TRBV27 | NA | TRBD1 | CASSLPPTGTGELFF | TGTGCCAGCAGTCTACCCCCGACAGGGACCGGGGAGCTGTTTTTT
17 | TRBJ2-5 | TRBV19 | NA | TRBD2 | CASSITNRASGKETQYF | TGTGCCAGTAGTATCACAAATAGGGCTAGCGGAAAAGAGACCCAGTACTTC
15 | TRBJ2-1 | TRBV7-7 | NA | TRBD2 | CASSPGTSGYNEQFF | TGTGCCAGCAGCCCGGGGACTAGCGGATACAATGAGCAGTTCTTC
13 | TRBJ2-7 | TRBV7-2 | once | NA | CASSELASYEQYF | TGTGCCAGCAGCGAACTAGCTTCCTACGAGCAGTACTTC
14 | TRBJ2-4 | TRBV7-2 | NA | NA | CASSAQGTKNIQYF | TGTGCCAGCAGCGCACAGGGAACCAAAAACATTCAGTACTTC
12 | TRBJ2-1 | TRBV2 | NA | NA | CASNGLGNEQFF | TGTGCCAGCAACGGACTGGGCAATGAGCAGTTCTTC
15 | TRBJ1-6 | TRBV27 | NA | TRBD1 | CASRPSGTGNSPLHF | TGTGCCAGCAGGCCCTCCGGGACAGGGAATTCACCCCTCCACTTT
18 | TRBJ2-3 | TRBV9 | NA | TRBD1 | CASSAPRRDRGRTDTQYF | TGTGCCAGCAGCGCACCACGTAGGGACAGGGGGCGCACAGATACGCAGTATTTT
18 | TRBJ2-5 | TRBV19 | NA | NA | CASSIVRLRGSAQETQYF | TGTGCCAGTAGTATTGTAAGGCTTCGGGGTAGCGCCCAAGAGACCCAGTACTTC
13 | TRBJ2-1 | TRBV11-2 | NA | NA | CASSRWAGGEQFF | TGTGCCAGCAGCCGGTGGGCGGGCGGCGAGCAGTTCTTC
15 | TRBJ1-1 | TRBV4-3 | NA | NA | CASSQIGDPVAEAFF | TGCGCCAGCAGCCAAATAGGGGATCCTGTCGCTGAAGCTTTCTTT
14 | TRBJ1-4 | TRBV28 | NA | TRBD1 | CASSTRQGALVSFF | TGTGCCAGCAGTACGCGACAGGGGGCTTTAGTATCGTTTTTT
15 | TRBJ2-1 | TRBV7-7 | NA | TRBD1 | CASSLERTGYNEQFF | TGTGCCAGCAGCTTAGAGCGGACAGGGTACAATGAGCAGTTCTTC
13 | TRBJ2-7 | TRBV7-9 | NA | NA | CASTPAGRGGQYF | TGTGCCAGCACCCCTGCGGGGCGGGGAGGGCAGTACTTC
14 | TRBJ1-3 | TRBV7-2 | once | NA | CASSLTEGSGTIYF | TGTGCCAGCAGCCTGACCGAGGGTTCAGGCACCATATATTTT
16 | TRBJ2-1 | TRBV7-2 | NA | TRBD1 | CASSLGGTGVRNEQFF | TGTGCCAGCAGCTTGGGCGGGACAGGGGTTCGGAATGAGCAGTTCTTC
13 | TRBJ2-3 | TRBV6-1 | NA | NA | CASSDINTDTQYF | TGTGCCAGCAGTGATATAAACACAGATACGCAGTATTTT
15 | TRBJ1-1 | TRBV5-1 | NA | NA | CASSARTSLGTEAFF | TGCGCCAGCAGCGCACGGACAAGCTTAGGTACTGAAGCTTTCTTT
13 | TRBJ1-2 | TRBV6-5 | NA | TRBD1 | CASSLDRGYGYTF | TGTGCCAGCAGTCTTGACAGGGGTTATGGCTACACCTTC
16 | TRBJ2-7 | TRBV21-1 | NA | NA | CASSKALAGGTHEQYF | TGTGCCAGCAGCAAAGCTTTGGCAGGGGGAACCCACGAGCAGTACTTC
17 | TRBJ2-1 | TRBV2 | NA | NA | CASSGENRGGPYNEQFF | TGTGCCAGCAGTGGGGAAAACAGGGGGGGACCCTACAATGAGCAGTTCTTC
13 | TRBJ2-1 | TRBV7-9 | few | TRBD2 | CAGSRGGSNEQFF | TGTGCCGGATCCCGCGGCGGGAGTAATGAGCAGTTCTTC
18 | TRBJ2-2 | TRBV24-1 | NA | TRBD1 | CATSDLNRGAFQAGELFF | TGTGCCACCAGTGATTTGAACAGGGGGGCCTTTCAAGCCGGGGAGCTGTTTTTT
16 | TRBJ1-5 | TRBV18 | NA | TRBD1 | CASSALGTGGNQPQHF | TGTGCCAGCTCAGCCTTGGGGACAGGGGGCAATCAGCCCCAGCATTTT
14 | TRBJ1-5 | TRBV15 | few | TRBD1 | CATSGTGSRQPQHF | TGTGCCACCAGCGGGACAGGGTCGAGGCAGCCCCAGCATTTT
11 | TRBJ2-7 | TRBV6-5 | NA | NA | CASRRDYEQYF | TGTGCCAGCAGACGAGACTACGAGCAGTACTTC
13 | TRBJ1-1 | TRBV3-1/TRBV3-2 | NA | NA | CASSQVFRTEAFF | TGTGCCAGCAGCCAAGTTTTCAGAACTGAAGCTTTCTTT
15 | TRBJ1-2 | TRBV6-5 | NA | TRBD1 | CASRYPTGGAGGYTF | TGTGCCAGCAGATATCCGACAGGGGGCGCGGGCGGCTACACCTTC
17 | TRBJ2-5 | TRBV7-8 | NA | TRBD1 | CASSRRVRGTVQETQYF | TGTGCCAGCAGCCGACGGGTACGAGGGACAGTTCAAGAGACCCAGTACTTC
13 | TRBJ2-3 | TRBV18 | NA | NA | CASSSSRTDTQYF | TGTGCCAGCTCAAGTAGTCGGACAGATACGCAGTATTTT
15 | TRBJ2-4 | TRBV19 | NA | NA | CASSIGGGRAYIQYF | TGTGCCAGTAGTATTGGGGGCGGTCGGGCGTACATTCAGTACTTC
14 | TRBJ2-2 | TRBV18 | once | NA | CASSPGALTGELFF | TGTGCCAGCTCACCGGGAGCCCTAACCGGGGAGCTGTTTTTT
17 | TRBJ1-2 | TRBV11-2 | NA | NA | CASSLGLLGQAVEGYTF | TGTGCCAGCAGCTTAGGGCTGCTTGGGCAGGCCGTCGAAGGCTACACCTTC
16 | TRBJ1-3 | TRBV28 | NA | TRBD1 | CASSGPGTGSGNTIYF | TGTGCCAGCAGTGGCCCGGGGACAGGTTCTGGAAACACCATATATTTT
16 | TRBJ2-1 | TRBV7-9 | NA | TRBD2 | CASSRGLAGAYNEQFF | TGTGCCAGCAGCCGAGGGCTAGCGGGAGCCTACAATGAGCAGTTCTTC
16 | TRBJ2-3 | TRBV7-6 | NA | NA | CASSLFAGPSTDTQYF | TGTGCCAGCAGCTTATTCGCGGGACCAAGCACAGATACGCAGTATTTT
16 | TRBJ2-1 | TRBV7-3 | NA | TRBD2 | CASSATGTSSYNEQFF | TGTGCCAGCAGCGCCACCGGGACTAGCTCCTACAATGAGCAGTTCTTC
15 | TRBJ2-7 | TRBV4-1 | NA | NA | CASSQDSGLIYEQYF | TGCGCCAGCAGCCAAGATTCAGGACTGATCTACGAGCAGTACTTC
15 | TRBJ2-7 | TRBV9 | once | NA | CASSAQAQGPYEQYF | TGTGCCAGCAGCGCTCAGGCGCAGGGGCCCTACGAGCAGTACTTC
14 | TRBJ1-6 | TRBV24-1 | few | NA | CATSDPGENSPLHF | TGTGCCACCAGTGACCCGGGAGAAAATTCACCCCTCCACTTT
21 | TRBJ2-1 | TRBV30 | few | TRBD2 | CAWSVLRSGGARRRADNEQFF | TGTGCCTGGAGTGTACTTCGGAGCGGGGGGGCTCGAAGAAGGGCTGACAATGAGCAGTTCTTC
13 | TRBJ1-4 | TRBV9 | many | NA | CASSVDGNEKLFF | TGTGCCAGCAGCGTAGATGGCAATGAAAAACTGTTTTTT
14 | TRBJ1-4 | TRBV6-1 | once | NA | CASSDGQGSEKLFF | TGTGCCAGCAGTGACGGCCAGGGGAGCGAAAAACTGTTTTTT
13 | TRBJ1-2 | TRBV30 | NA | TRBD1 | CAWSSWTGDGYTF | TGTGCCTGGAGTTCCTGGACAGGGGATGGCTACACCTTC
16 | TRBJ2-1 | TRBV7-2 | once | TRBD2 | CASSPRSGRASNEQFF | TGTGCCAGCAGCCCCCGTAGCGGGAGGGCCAGTAATGAGCAGTTCTTC
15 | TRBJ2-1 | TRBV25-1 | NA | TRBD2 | CASSGSTSGRDEQFF | TGTGCCAGCAGTGGGTCGACTAGCGGGAGGGATGAGCAGTTCTTC
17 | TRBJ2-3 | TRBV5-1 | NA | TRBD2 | CASSDILSGESTDTQYF | TGCGCCAGCAGCGATATATTGAGCGGGGAGTCCACAGATACGCAGTATTTT
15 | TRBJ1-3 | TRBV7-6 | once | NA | CASSSQAASGNTIYF | TGTGCCAGCAGCTCACAGGCCGCCTCTGGAAACACCATATATTTT
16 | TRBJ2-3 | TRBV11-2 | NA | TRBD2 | CASSDTTSGYTDTQYF | TGTGCCAGCAGCGACACGACTAGCGGTTACACAGATACGCAGTATTTT
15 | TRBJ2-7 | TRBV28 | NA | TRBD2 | CASSLGGTRKHEQYF | TGTGCCAGCAGTTTGGGCGGGACTAGGAAACACGAGCAGTACTTC
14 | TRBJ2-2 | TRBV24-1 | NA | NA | CATSDLGGTGELFF | TGTGCCACCAGTGACTTAGGGGGAACCGGGGAGCTGTTTTTT
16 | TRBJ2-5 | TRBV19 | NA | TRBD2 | CASKGLAGGPRETQYF | TGTGCCAGTAAGGGACTAGCGGGAGGGCCCCGAGAGACCCAGTACTTC
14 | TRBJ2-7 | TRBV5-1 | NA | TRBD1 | CASSLEGALYEQYF | TGCGCCAGCAGCTTGGAGGGGGCCCTCTACGAGCAGTACTTC